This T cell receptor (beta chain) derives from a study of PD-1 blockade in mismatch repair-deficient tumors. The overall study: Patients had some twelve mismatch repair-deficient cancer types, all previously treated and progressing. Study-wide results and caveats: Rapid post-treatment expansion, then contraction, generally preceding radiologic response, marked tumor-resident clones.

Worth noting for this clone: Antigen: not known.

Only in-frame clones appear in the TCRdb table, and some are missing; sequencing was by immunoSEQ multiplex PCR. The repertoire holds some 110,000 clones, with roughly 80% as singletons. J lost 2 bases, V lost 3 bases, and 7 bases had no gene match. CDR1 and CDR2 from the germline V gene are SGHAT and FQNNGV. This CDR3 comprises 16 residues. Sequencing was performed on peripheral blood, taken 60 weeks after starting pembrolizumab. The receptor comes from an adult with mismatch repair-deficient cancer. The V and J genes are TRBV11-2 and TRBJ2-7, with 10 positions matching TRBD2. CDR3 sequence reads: CASSFYEGLATYEQYF. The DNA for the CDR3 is TGTGCCAGCAGCTTCTACGAGGGACTAGCGACCTACGAGCAGTACTTC.